This T cell receptor (beta chain) was identified during a study of T cell responses to AZD1222 COVID-19 vaccine. Study findings and constraints: Repertoires were sampled only after the peak T cell response.

This clone was found once. Its antigen is still unknown. Method: immunoSEQ multiplex PCR; TCRdb's copy keeps in-frame clones and lacks some. The sample consists of 120,000 to 150,000 clones, 86% of them appearing once. The CDR3 runs 16 residues. J was trimmed by 9 bases and V by 4 bases; bases with no gene match: 16. Germline values: CDR1 SGHDN, CDR2 FVKESK. J is TRBJ1-1 and V is TRBV14, with 8 bases identical to TRBD1. Sequences were derived from peripheral blood, sampled 28 days after the second AZD1222 dose. The TCR originated in an adult who received the AZD1222 COVID-19 vaccine. The CDR3 sequence is CASSPTFTDRGAQAFF. The CDR3, as DNA: TGTGCCAGCAGCCCTACCTTCACCGACAGGGGCGCTCAAGCTTTCTTT. The full variable domain, rest sourced from reference TRBV14 and TRBJ1-1, is EAGVTQFPSHSVIEKGQTVTLRCDPISGHDNLYWYRRVMGKEIKFLLHFVKESKQDESGMPNNRFLAERTGGTYSTLKVQPAELEDSGVYFCASSPTFTDRGAQAFFGQGTRLTVV.